This TCR beta chain was sequenced in a study of shared clonotypes between healthy human individuals (dated by TCRdb to about 2020). Broadly, across the study: A couple of women and a few men aged 18 to 49 years were included in the cohort. Per donor, three plates each were used for CD4 naive and CD4 memory, two for CD8 naive, and one for CD8 memory. To estimate repertoire size and how much clonotype sharing occurs between individuals, the study deeply sequenced the blood TCR repertoires of 4 to 6 healthy adults. To increase sequencing depth and limit assay-specific biases, TCR repertoire library preparation and sequencing were carried out by different laboratories using diverse techniques. Each donor's leukapheresis produced roughly between about 0.9 and 9.5 billion PBMCs.

The investigation overall reported the following: Naive subsets generally had larger estimated clonotype richness than memory subsets. Around 5% of naive CD4, approximately 3.7% of naive CD8, about 2.5% of memory CD4, and about 0.4% of memory CD8 clonotypes were shared across several donors. Even with the large sequencing depth, rarefaction of the sorted-subset datasets indicated that sequencing was incomplete. Only blood was sampled, and tissue TCR repertoires likely differ from those in blood. Pairwise subsampling led to the expectation that sequencing depth would affect the degree of clonotype sharing among donors. Compared with non-shared clonotypes, the clonotypes found in all four sorted-subset donors had higher generation probabilities. The genetic and exposure-history diversity represented was limited by the small number of donors.

This clone was detected only once. Its antigen is still unknown. No much larger clone exists at a distance of one base, and base qualities are not known. Using the deep immunoSEQ assay, TCR CDR3 regions were amplified from genomic DNA by multiplex PCR. For each cell subset, the extracted genomic DNA was distributed evenly across all wells of several immunoSEQ 96-well plates, and each plate served as one replicate. For sorted subsets, each replicate PCR was loaded with approximately 200 ng genomic DNA, equivalent to about 33,000 T cell genomes. Purified libraries were quantified with a Qubit 3.0 fluorometer, sized on a Bioanalyzer 2100, and re-quantified with the KAPA Library Quantification kit. Every immunoSEQ 96-well plate was sequenced on a separate single-read 150-cycle Illumina NextSeq 550 flow cell. As for the authors' bioinformatics: Because the immunoSEQ output included only junctional sequences and no quality scores, the filtering could not be the same as the filtering used for full-length reads. Sequences were annotated with PyIR, a Python wrapper for IgBLAST v1.9, using IMGT germline references to assign V/J genes and CDR3. Reads were removed for weak V/J assignments (E-value above 1e-6), missing CDR3, stop codons, out-of-frame junctions, or ambiguous translated residues. V3J clonotypes were defined as sequences sharing an identical inferred V gene, J gene, and CDR3 amino acid sequence. The percentage overlap between two repertoires was calculated by dividing the number of shared unique clonotypes by the size of the smaller repertoire. Repertoire richness was assessed with RTK rarefaction, the Chao1 estimator, and Recon v2.1 estimates of unobserved clonotypes. For all TCRbeta clonotypes obtained by the gDNA method from a handful of donors, generation probabilities were computed with OLGA. In its TCRdb copy, this immuneACCESS table keeps in-frame sequences only and misses some clones. Where compared with another copy, unresolved V genes explain less than half of these, and the others have no known cause. V, J and clone size derive from that table, while D and trimming were established from the DNA sequence. The sample yields 700,000 to 950,000 clones; around 96% were counted once. The leading ten clones occupy roughly 0.23% of the sample.

Its CDR3 holds 15 amino acids, cysteine through phenylalanine. Of all the DNA, just the CDR3 is kept, 45 bases in frame from base 1. V is shortened by 5 bases, J by 6 bases, and the region joining them spans 18 bases. Looking up the germline V gene (reference sequence) yields CDR1 SEHNR and CDR2 FQNEAQ. CD8 naive samples were obtained by positive selection for CCR7 among CD45RO-negative cells, yielding a CD45RA+CCR7+ population from which TemRA cells were excluded. The donors were healthy, HIV-negative adults with no recently reported acute infections or vaccinations. All donors were Caucasian adults living in Nashville, Tennessee, USA. After blood collection by leukapheresis, PBMCs were isolated using Ficoll-Histopaque density gradient centrifugation and then cryopreserved in the vapor phase of liquid nitrogen. Analytical flow cytometry was used to check the purity and quantity of every magnetically sorted T cell population. Genomic DNA was isolated from each sorted fraction and quantified by UV absorbance on a Nanodrop 2000c.

Specimen: naive CD8+ T cells sorted from blood. Read against the paper, the sample's cell subset or site label means: CD45RA+CCR7+. The sequence came from a man between 25 and 39 years old in good health. This chain joins TRBV7-9 to TRBJ2-3; there is no confident call for the D gene. The CDR3 amino acid sequence is: CASSLVESGPDTQYF. The nucleotide sequence is TGTGCCAGCAGCCTCGTGGAATCTGGCCCCGATACGCAGTATTTT.